Below, one TCR beta chain is given with its context. Its antigen is still unknown. This sample stems from a study of post-analysis software for immune sequencing data. At the level of the study: The patients showed relapsing-remitting, secondary progressive and progressive-relapsing multiple sclerosis courses. Study-wide points: Compared with controls, patients had more of roughly five TRBV segments, including TRBV5-6, TRBV5-1 and TRBV20-1.

Built from TCR beta cDNA, the libraries had unique molecular identifiers in them. MiXCR, run by TCRdb on the PCR reads, gives a single entry per CDR3 protein. The sample consists of roughly 730,000 distinct CDR3 sequences, roughly 27% of them appearing once. The V gene's germline CDR1 is LNHNV and CDR2 YYDKDF (reference sequence). This CDR3 spans 15 amino acids. V was trimmed by 0 bases and J by 6 bases, leaving 12 bases between them. The origin of this receptor is a girl aged 5 to 17 with multiple sclerosis. Sequencing used blood. The chain carries TRBV15 and TRBJ1-5; the D is unclear. The CDR3 protein is CATSRDRSEAQPQHF. In DNA form, the CDR3 reads TGTGCCACCAGCAGAGATCGGTCGGAGGCTCAGCCCCAGCATTTT.